This T cell receptor (beta chain) was sequenced for a study of shared clonotypes between healthy human individuals. Background on the study: Three plates each covered CD4 naive and memory; CD8 naive two, CD8 memory one.

Whole-study results and caveats: Investigators expected sequencing depth to affect clonotype sharing among donors. Sharing across four donors was highest in naive CD4 (around 5%) and lowest in memory CD8 (roughly 0.4%).

Sequencing used immunoSEQ multiplex PCR; TCRdb keeps in-frame clones, though not all of them. The sample lists nearly 600,000 clones, about 95% occurring once. Concerning this clone: Its antigen is unidentified.

It was CD45RO-negative cells, positively selected for CCR7, that made up naive CD8 cells, with terminally differentiated effector memory CD45RA+ cells excluded. Sequencing used naive CD8+ T cells sorted from blood. This sequence originates from a woman in her twenties or thirties in good health.

CDR3: CASSPWGGETQYF. CDR3 DNA: TGTGCCAGCAGCCCGTGGGGCGGGGAGACCCAGTACTTC. V is TRBV28 and J is TRBJ2-5; D possibly uses TRBD1 or TRBD2 (5 bases each). CDR3 size: 13 residues. V shed 6 bases and J shed 5 bases, with 13 bases lying between them. The germline V gene encodes CDR1 MDHEN and CDR2 SYDVKM.